This T cell receptor beta chain was found in a study of shared clonotypes between healthy human individuals. Study-wide points: Estimated richness was generally greater in naive than memory subsets. Non-shared clonotypes displayed generation probabilities falling below those of clonotypes present in all four donors.

At a deep level, the assay was run. It was across several immunoSEQ plates that each subset's genomic DNA was evenly split. The protocol was immunoSEQ multiplex PCR, while the TCRdb copy is restricted to in-frame clones and leaves out a portion. The table has under 1 million clones, about 96% seen once; the top ten hold under 0.25%. This CDR3 has 14 residues. V lost 3 bases to trimming and J lost 2 bases; unmatched junction nucleotides: 1. Germline V CDR1 and CDR2: SNHLY, FYNNEI. Worth noting for this clone: The antigen remains undetermined. Other DNA sequences in this specimen translate into the identical CDR3.

CD8 cells classed as naive were CD45RO-negative and positively selected for CCR7, excluding terminally differentiated effector memory CD45RA+ cells. Sequenced: naive CD8+ T cells sorted from blood. This TCR derives from a man between 25 and 39 years old in good health. V is TRBV2 and J is TRBJ2-7; 10 bases fit TRBD1. In DNA, the CDR3 is TGTGCCAGCAGTGAGGGACAGGGGACCTACGAGCAGTACTTC. Translation gives CASSEGQGTYEQYF. Full variable domain (remainder filled in from reference TRBV2 and TRBJ2-7): EPEVTQTPSHQVTQMGQEVILRCVPISNHLYFYWYRQILGQKVEFLVSFYNNEISEKSEIFDDQFSVERPDGSNFTLKIRSTKLEDSAMYFCASSEGQGTYEQYFGPGTRLTVT.